A selection of T cell receptor beta chains follows, all from one sample in a study of radiotherapy plus CTLA-4 blockade in lung cancer. Here immunoSEQ multiplex PCR was the method, and the copy in TCRdb shows in-frame clones only, minus some. The repertoire holds tens of thousands of clones, with roughly 86% as singletons. The sequenced sample was peripheral blood, obtained from a patient treated with radiotherapy plus ipilimumab. Receptor source: a human donor with non-small cell lung cancer that progressed on radiotherapy plus ipilimumab. CDR3s include the opening cysteine and the closing phenylalanine or tryptophan.

CDR3 protein,J gene,V gene
CASSVSGHTEAFF,TRBJ1-1,TRBV9
CASSVGTGGVHEQYF,TRBJ2-7,TRBV9
CASRAGWNQPQHF,TRBJ1-5,TRBV6-1
CASSSGGTSGGPFSYEQYF,TRBJ2-7,TRBV19
CASSIGTGGGGYTF,TRBJ1-2,TRBV19
CASVGEYTEAFF,TRBJ1-1,TRBV19
CASSQAGTGTLGGANVLTF,TRBJ2-6,TRBV4-1
CASSRPGGFAYEQYF,TRBJ2-7,TRBV7-2
CASSSAGAGVGYGDTQYF,TRBJ2-3,TRBV28
CASSESPSSYNSPLHF,TRBJ1-6,TRBV25-1
CASSPQDPGSQPQHF,TRBJ1-5,TRBV5-1
CASILRPDTNQPQHF,TRBJ1-5,TRBV6-1
CASSPWGANVLTF,TRBJ2-6,TRBV7-3
CASSYFEGGEQYF,TRBJ2-7,TRBV5-4
CASSIHGQGTNEKLFF,TRBJ1-4,TRBV19
CAGGKTGNTEAFF,TRBJ1-1,TRBV6-1
CASSYRGDDYNEQFF,TRBJ2-1,TRBV7-6
CASSPGLVGTDTQYF,TRBJ2-3,TRBV18
CSTREPGNTIYF,TRBJ1-3,TRBV29-1
CASSLDSGYGEQYF,NA,TRBV11-2
CASSLGETGELFF,TRBJ2-2,TRBV7-6
CASSPIWGGGGDTQYF,TRBJ2-3,TRBV27
CASSAGQASDTQYF,TRBJ2-3,TRBV5-4
CSAGHEQYF,TRBJ2-7,TRBV20-1
CASSLRTSGRPQQETQYF,TRBJ2-5,TRBV11-2
CASSLEGDYGYTF,TRBJ1-2,TRBV5-8
CASSQEGPGGGPQETQYF,TRBJ2-5,TRBV4-1
CASSSQGNEQFF,TRBJ2-1,TRBV11-3
CASSNLPLGRGGGSPLHF,TRBJ1-6,TRBV5-4
CASSENSPQETQYF,TRBJ2-5,TRBV2
CASSDAGLNTEAFF,TRBJ1-1,TRBV6-1
CASRSGTPANNEQFF,TRBJ2-1,TRBV2
CASSPHGTADYEQYF,NA,TRBV4-3
CASSATGGYGYTF,TRBJ1-2,TRBV6-6
CAISESRTGGGYGYTF,TRBJ1-2,TRBV10-3
CASSLLAGGLKNIQYF,TRBJ2-4,TRBV7-2
CASRAAGGRNEQFF,TRBJ2-1,TRBV19
CASSGGIWARHEQFF,TRBJ2-1,TRBV7-9
CSVDPTGSNEKLFF,TRBJ1-4,TRBV29-1
CASSLGGGYTEAFF,TRBJ1-1,TRBV6-6
CASSQRAGGLYNEQFF,TRBJ2-1,TRBV4-3
CASSINPRGAVDTQYF,TRBJ2-3,TRBV19
CAISAGQGREAFF,TRBJ1-1,TRBV10-3
CASSPETGGINGYTF,TRBJ1-2,TRBV18
CASSYGQGAPDTQYF,TRBJ2-3,TRBV6-5
CASSQDYLQTGELFF,TRBJ2-2,TRBV4-3
CAIVAAGTKNIQYF,TRBJ2-4,TRBV2
CASSQGETGKLFF,TRBJ1-4,TRBV4-2
CASSSQGQGSSYEQYF,TRBJ2-7,TRBV28
CASSVGSAGNQPQHF,TRBJ1-5,TRBV9
CASSSGLAGPGYF,TRBJ2-7,TRBV7-9
CASSFSRGVQPQHF,TRBJ1-5,TRBV5-5
CSAEYSPEYGYTF,TRBJ1-2,TRBV29-1
CASSRQNYGYTF,TRBJ1-2,TRBV5-6
CASSFRGDSYEQYF,TRBJ2-7,TRBV5-4
CASSYTGDGYTF,TRBJ1-2,TRBV27
CASTQGAGGQWEQFF,TRBJ2-1,TRBV7-2
CASRPGLAGGGVETQYF,TRBJ2-5,TRBV7-2
CASSLAGGAAYEQYF,TRBJ2-7,TRBV5-4